This TCR beta chain emerged from a study of blood T cell repertoires in COVID-19. Across the whole study: The United States, Italy and Spain supplied acute and convalescent COVID-19 samples. T cells, B-cell-depleted T cells, or PBMCs supplied cDNA or gDNA.

The Seattle patients, enrolled during active infection, were followed longitudinally. Per the germline V gene, CDR1 is SGHRS and CDR2 is YFSETQ. The CDR3 sequence is 13 residues long. The germline V and J ends were trimmed by 3 bases and 2 bases, with 8 bases remaining between them. Sequencing was performed with immunoSEQ multiplex PCR; in TCRdb, only in-frame clones are kept and a portion is missing. The sample lists about 250,000 clones, approximately 84% occurring once. The source is a person aged 65-85 years with COVID-19, enrolled during active disease. V is TRBV5-1 and J is TRBJ1-1; no definite D call. Sequencing input: peripheral blood. The CDR3 nucleotides are TGCGCCAGCAGCTGGTCCAGAAACACTGAAGCTTTCTTT. It translates to CASSWSRNTEAFF.